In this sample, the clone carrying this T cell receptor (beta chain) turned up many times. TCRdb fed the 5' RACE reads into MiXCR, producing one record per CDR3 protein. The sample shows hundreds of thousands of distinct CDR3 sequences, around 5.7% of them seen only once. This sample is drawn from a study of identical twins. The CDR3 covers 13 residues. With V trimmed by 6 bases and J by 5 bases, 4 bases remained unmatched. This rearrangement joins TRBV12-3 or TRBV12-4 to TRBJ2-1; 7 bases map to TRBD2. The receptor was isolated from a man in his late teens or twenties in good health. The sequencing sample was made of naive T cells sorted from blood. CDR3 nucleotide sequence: TGTGCCAGCAGCCAGGGAGGGGACAATGAGCAGTTCTTC. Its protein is CASSQGGDNEQFF.